The entry below gives a single T cell receptor beta chain sequence along with its context. Clones were sequenced by immunoSEQ multiplex PCR, and TCRdb holds only the in-frame ones, with some missing. Found here are 200,000 to 250,000 clones, 82% of them singletons; the top ten hold about 3.3%. Participant ages covered 18 to 89 years across 20 to 25 US areas. Germline CDR1 is MNHEY and CDR2 is SMNVEV (reference sequence). This CDR3 has 15 amino acids. V shed 5 bases and J 5 bases; nucleotides not matched to a gene: 8. These data come from a study of blood T cell repertoires in COVID-19. The sample taken for sequencing was PBMCs or T cells enriched from blood (not recorded which). The rearrangement links TRBV27 to TRBJ2-5; TRBD1 aligns across 10 bases. The clonotype originates from a woman in her fifties or sixties who had recovered from COVID-19. CDR3 sequence: CASSIGTGDWETQYF. As DNA, the CDR3 is TGTGCCAGCAGTATAGGGACAGGGGATTGGGAGACCCAGTACTTC.